These T cell receptor beta chains were read from a single sample in a study of human CD8 memory T cell subsets. From its re-call of the 5' RACE reads, TCRdb lists each CDR3 protein once, without DNA. The sample's table shows some 9,000 distinct CDR3 sequences. The material sequenced was CD8+ T cells from PBMCs. The receptors were sampled from a human donor in good health. Each CDR3 is given with its conserved first and last residue. A row's size may be missing; if present it is once, few, many or a size class.

clone_size,j_call,v_call,cdr3_aa
.,TRBJ2-7,TRBV9,CASSPAGPTGDYEQYF
.,TRBJ2-7,TRBV7-9,CASSLPGQGIYEQYF
.,TRBJ1-3,TRBV7-9,CASSLAPAAGNTIYF
.,TRBJ2-1,TRBV5-5,CASSLSSYNEQFF
medium-sized,TRBJ1-1,TRBV4-3,CASSRTGRGNMNTEAFF
.,TRBJ2-3,TRBV7-2,CASSLISTSGSTDTQYF
.,TRBJ2-7,TRBV6-5,CASSYYPGAEQYF
.,TRBJ1-5,TRBV7-9,CASSAQSSGSNQPQHF
.,TRBJ2-1,TRBV7-2,CASETSGYNEQFF
.,TRBJ2-3,TRBV5-1,CASSQSPGSTDTQYF
.,TRBJ2-4,TRBV7-8,CASSPRGGRLAKNIQYF
large,TRBJ1-2,TRBV20-1,CSARSSDLNYGYTF
medium-sized,TRBJ2-1,TRBV7-8,CASSLHIAGGANEQFF
.,TRBJ2-1,TRBV4-1,CASSQGTPSHNEQFF
.,TRBJ2-1,TRBV15,CATSTGTSGNNEQFF
.,TRBJ2-3,TRBV5-1,CASIDLGRDTQYF
.,TRBJ2-7,TRBV28,CASSSTRWKDEQYF
.,TRBJ1-2,TRBV29-1,CSVEGTGGGYGYTF
.,TRBJ1-1,TRBV7-3,CASAANPTGNTEAFF
.,TRBJ2-5,TRBV21-1,CASSKEGRRKLLTQYF
.,TRBJ2-7,TRBV20-1,CSARDLAGGSYEQYF